This T cell receptor (beta chain) was sequenced in a study of blood T cell repertoires in COVID-19. Assay used: immunoSEQ multiplex PCR; TCRdb lists only in-frame clones, some missing. The table shows 84,000 or so clones, with more than 65% occurring only once. The receptor was isolated from a man aged 65-85 years with acute or convalescent COVID-19. Sample: peripheral blood.

The CDR3 sequence is CASTLDTATQYF. CDR3 nucleotides: TGTGCCAGCACCCTGGACACCGCCACCCAGTACTTC. The chain carries TRBV7-6 and TRBJ2-5; a weak D match, TRBD1 (5 bases). This CDR3 has 12 residues. CDR1 SGHVS and CDR2 FNYEAQ come from the germline V gene. Trimming took 7 bases from V and 8 from J, leaving 14 bases between them. Full variable domain (remainder filled in from reference TRBV7-6 and TRBJ2-5): GAGVSQSPRYKVTKRGQDVALRCDPISGHVSLYWYRQALGQGPEFLTYFNYEAQQDKSGLPNDRFSAERPEGSISTLTIQRTEQRDSAMYRCASTLDTATQYFGPGTRLLVL.